A single sample is the source of the 6 T cell receptor beta chains below, sequenced in a study of T-cell memory formation after mild COVID-19. MiXCR was run by TCRdb on the 5' RACE reads, yielding one entry per CDR3 protein. Altogether more than 200,000 distinct CDR3 sequences are present, 15% to 20% being singletons, with the ten largest covering around 3.7%. The specimen was PBMCs or a T cell subset sorted from them (not recorded which). The receptors originated from a man aged 18 to 29 who had mild COVID-19 (a few samples of this study predate the infection). Cell type and time point are not known.

The rearrangement uses TRBV20-1 and TRBJ2-1, with a possible D match to TRBD1 (6 bases). The CDR3 runs to 11 residues. Germline values: CDR1 DFQATT, CDR2 SNEGSKA (reference sequence). Trimming cost V 5 bases and J 8 bases, with 10 bases left between them. The DNA for the CDR3 is TGCAGTGCTCTGGGGGCGGATGAGCAGTTCTTC. It specifies CSALGADEQFF.

This clonotype was counted many times. The V call is TRBV7-2, the J call TRBJ2-3, with 15 positions matching TRBD2. This CDR3 spans 16 amino acids. The J segment lost 5 bases and the V segment lost 5 bases, leaving 5 bases of the junction unmatched. CDR1 is SGHTA and CDR2 is FQGNSA in the germline V gene. CDR3 sequence reads: CASSPTGLAGGDTQYF. CDR3 DNA sequence: TGTGCCAGCAGCCCGACGGGACTAGCGGGGGGAGATACGCAGTATTTT.

The chain recombines TRBV20-1 with TRBJ1-1, with D unresolved. V was pared by 0 bases and J by 2 bases, with 10 bases between. Germline V gene sequence: CDR1 DFQATT, CDR2 SNEGSKA (reference sequence). The CDR3 loop spans 14 amino acids. CDR3 residues: CSARDMRGNTEAFF. In nucleotides, the CDR3 is TGCAGTGCTAGAGATATGAGAGGAAACACTGAAGCTTTCTTT.

This chain connects TRBV9 to TRBJ2-1; D not certain. This CDR3 contains 13 residues. Germline values: CDR1 SGDLS, CDR2 YYNGEE. Trimming stripped 5 bases from V and 7 bases from J, with 13 bases between. The CDR3: CASSPPVWNEQFF. CDR3 in DNA: TGTGCCAGCAGTCCGCCGGTGTGGAATGAGCAGTTCTTC.

At least ten counts were recorded for this clonotype. The chain joins TRBV28 to TRBJ2-7; D may match TRBD1 or TRBD2 (5 bases each). This CDR3 region has 15 residues. V lost 3 bases and J 0 bases, leaving 12 bases between the germline ends. In germline, CDR1 is MDHEN, CDR2 SYDVKM. CDR3: CASSFAPGPSYEQYV. CDR3 coding DNA: TGTGCCAGCAGTTTTGCGCCGGGACCCTCCTACGAGCAGTACGTC.

The J gene is TRBJ2-3, the V gene TRBV9, with D hard to call. CDR3 length: 11 amino acids. Germline V lookup: CDR1 SGDLS, CDR2 YYNGEE. Trimming took 1 base from V and 5 from J, leaving 2 bases between them. The CDR3 DNA is TGTGCCAGCAGCGTAAAAGATACGCAGTATTTT. This gives the protein CASSVKDTQYF. Full variable domain (missing parts from reference TRBV9 and TRBJ2-3): DSGVTQTPKHLITATGQRVTLRCSPRSGDLSVYWYQQSLDQGLQFLIQYYNGEERAKGNILERFSAQQFPDLHSELNLSSLELGDSALYFCASSVKDTQYFGPGTRLTVL.